This TCR beta chain stems from a study of shared clonotypes between healthy human individuals. The authors distributed each subset's genomic DNA evenly over several immunoSEQ plates. A roughly 220 ng quantity of DNA, roughly 30,000 T cell genomes, went into the sorted-subset replicate PCRs. Sequencing used immunoSEQ multiplex PCR; TCRdb keeps in-frame clones, though not all of them. This sample has about 660,000 clones, with 74% found just once. The CDR3 contains 15 residues. CDR1 SGHNT and CDR2 YYREEE come from the germline V gene (reference sequence). On this clone itself: Its target is not known.

Study-wide findings and caveats: The study found lower generation probabilities in non-shared clonotypes than in those shared by all four donors. Few donors restricted represented genetic and exposure-history diversity.

The clonotype originates from a woman aged 25 to 39 in good health. Material for sequencing was memory CD4+ T cells sorted from blood. Subset specified: CD45RA-negative fraction. V gene TRBV5-4 combines with J gene TRBJ2-5, with D possibly being TRBD2 (5 bases). The DNA end is more similar to TRBJ2-7, so the J call may be wrong. CDR3 sequence: CASSLGAGETNEQYF. In DNA, the CDR3 is TGTGCCAGCAGCTTGGGCGCCGGGGAGACAAACGAGCAGTACTTC.